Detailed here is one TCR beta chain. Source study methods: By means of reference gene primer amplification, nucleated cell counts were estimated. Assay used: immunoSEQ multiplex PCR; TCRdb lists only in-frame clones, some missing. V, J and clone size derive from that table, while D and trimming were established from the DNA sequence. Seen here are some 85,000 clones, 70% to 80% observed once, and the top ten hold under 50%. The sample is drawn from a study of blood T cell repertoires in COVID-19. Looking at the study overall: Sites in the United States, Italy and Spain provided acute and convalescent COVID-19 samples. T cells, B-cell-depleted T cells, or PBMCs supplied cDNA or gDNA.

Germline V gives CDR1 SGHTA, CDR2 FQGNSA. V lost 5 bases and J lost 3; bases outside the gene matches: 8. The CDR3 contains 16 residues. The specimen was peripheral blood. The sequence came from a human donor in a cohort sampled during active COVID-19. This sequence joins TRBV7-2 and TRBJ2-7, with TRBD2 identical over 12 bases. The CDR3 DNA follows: TGTGCCAGCAGCCCCCGGACTAGCGGGAATTACTACGAGCAGTACTTC. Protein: CASSPRTSGNYYEQYF.